This TCR beta chain was recovered during a study of blood T cell repertoires in COVID-19. Study-level information: Whether acute or convalescent, the COVID-19 samples came from the United States, Italy and Spain. T cells, B-cell-depleted T cells, or PBMCs supplied cDNA or gDNA.

In the authors' methods: Cell counts per sample came from amplifying reference gene primers. Clones were read by immunoSEQ multiplex PCR, and TCRdb kept only the in-frame ones, dropping some. Clonal size and the V and J genes are those of that table, whereas D and trimming came from the DNA. The table has 200,000 to 250,000 clones, roughly four fifths seen once. The CDR3 totals 16 residues. V was pared by 5 bases and J by 0 bases, with 16 bases between. Looked up from germline, CDR1 is SNHLY and CDR2 is FYNNEI. Up to 2 weeks before entering the study, exposed participants had met a COVID-19 case. The sequencing sample was made of PBMCs or T cells enriched from blood (not recorded which). This chain joins TRBV2 and TRBJ1-1; D unresolved. The TCR was taken from a woman in her thirties or forties who had been exposed to COVID-19. CDR3 in amino acids: CASSFLEVVLNTEAFF. The CDR3 DNA sequence: TGTGCCAGCAGTTTCTTGGAGGTTGTCCTGAACACTGAAGCTTTCTTT.